A single TCR beta chain is shown here with its context. Sequenced by immunoSEQ multiplex PCR; TCRdb stores in-frame clones only, minus some. This sample has about 400,000 clones, with about 90% found just once. The trim removed 8 bases at V and 1 base at J, leaving 2 bases unmatched. Germline CDR1 is SNHLY and CDR2 is FYNNEI. CDR3 length equals 14 residues. Recruits, aged roughly 18 to 100 years, lived in 20 to 30 US areas. Grouping used clinical history reported by participants in a survey and questionnaire. In Cohort 3, a recovered donor had either two negative PCRs, clearance, or symptom resolution. The data were obtained in a study of blood T cell repertoires in COVID-19. Study-level information: Acute and convalescent COVID-19 samples came from the United States, Italy and Spain.

The rearrangement links TRBV2 to TRBJ1-1, with TRBD1 identical over 12 bases. This receptor was taken from a woman under 40 who had recovered from COVID-19. The sample comprised PBMCs or T cells enriched from blood (not recorded which). The CDR3 DNA reads TGTGCCAGCGGGGACAGGGGGCGGAACACTGAAGCTTTCTTT. It encodes CASGDRGRNTEAFF.